This T cell receptor (beta chain) was recorded in a study of shared clonotypes between healthy human individuals. As originally analysed: ImmunoSEQ gave junction-only sequences without quality scores, so filtering differed. TCRdb keeps only in-frame clones here, not all; method: immunoSEQ multiplex PCR. That table furnishes V, J and clone size, whereas the DNA furnished D and trimming. The sample comprises about 460,000 clones, more than 70% of which are singletons, and 12% rests with the top ten. The TCR comes from a woman aged 40-49 years in good health. Some clones in this sample may be carry-over from other donors' samples. The sample taken for sequencing was PBMCs.

The CDR3 sequence is CAIRYPGGDTEAFF. Written as DNA, the CDR3 is TGTGCCATCAGATACCCGGGTGGGGACACTGAAGCTTTCTTT. J is TRBJ1-1 and V is TRBV10-3; D gene ambiguous. Germline V gives CDR1 ENHRY, CDR2 SYGVKD. V was pared by 6 bases and J by 3 bases, with 14 bases between. The CDR3 loop spans 14 amino acids.